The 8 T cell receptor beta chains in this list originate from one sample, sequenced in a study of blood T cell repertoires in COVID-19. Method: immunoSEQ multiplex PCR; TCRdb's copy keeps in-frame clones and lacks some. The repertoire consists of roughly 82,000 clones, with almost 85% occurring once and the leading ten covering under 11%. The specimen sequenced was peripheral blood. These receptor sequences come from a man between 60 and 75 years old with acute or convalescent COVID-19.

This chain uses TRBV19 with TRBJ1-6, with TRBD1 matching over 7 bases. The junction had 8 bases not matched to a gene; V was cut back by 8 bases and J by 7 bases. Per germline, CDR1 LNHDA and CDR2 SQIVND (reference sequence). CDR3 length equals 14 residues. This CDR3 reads CASALGQSNSPLHF. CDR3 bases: TGTGCCAGTGCCCTGGGACAGTCAAATTCACCCCTCCACTTT. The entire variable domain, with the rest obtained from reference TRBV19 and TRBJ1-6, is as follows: DGGITQSPKYLFRKEGQNVTLSCEQNLNHDAMYWYRQDPGQGLRLIYYSQIVNDFQKGDIAEGYSVSREKKESFPLTVTSAQKNPTAFYLCASALGQSNSPLHFGNGTRLTVT.

CDR3 region: CASSQQRGGRTDTQYF. In DNA form, the CDR3 reads TGTGCCAGCAGCCAACAGCGGGGGGGTCGCACAGATACGCAGTATTTT. J is TRBJ2-3 and V is TRBV3-1 (or the pseudogene TRBV3-2); TRBD2 aligns across 10 bases. The V gene end was trimmed by 2 bases and the J gene end by 1 base; junction bases not matched to a gene: 3. Per germline, CDR1 LGHDT and CDR2 YNNKEL (reference sequence). The length of the CDR3 is 16 residues.

The CDR3 sequence: CASTLWGSSMNTEAFF. The DNA of the CDR3 is TGTGCCAGTACCCTTTGGGGCAGCTCCATGAACACTGAAGCTTTCTTT. The J gene is TRBJ1-1, the V gene TRBV19, with a tentative D call TRBD1 (5 bases). This CDR3 spans 16 amino acids. The ends were cut back, 7 bases at V and 0 bases at J, with 18 bases in the middle. Germline V CDR1 and CDR2: LNHDA, SQIVND (reference sequence).

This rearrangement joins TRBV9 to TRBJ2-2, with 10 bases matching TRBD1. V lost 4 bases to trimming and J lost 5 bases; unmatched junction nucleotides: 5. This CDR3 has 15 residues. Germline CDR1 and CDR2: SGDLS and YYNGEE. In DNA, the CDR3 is TGTGCCAGCAGCCCCAGGACAGGGGGTACCGGGGAGCTGTTTTTT. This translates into CASSPRTGGTGELFF.

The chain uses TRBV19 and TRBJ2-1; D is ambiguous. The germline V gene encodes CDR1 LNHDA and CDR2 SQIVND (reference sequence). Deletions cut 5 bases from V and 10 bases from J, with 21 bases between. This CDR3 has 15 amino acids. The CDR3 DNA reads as TGTGCCAGTAGTTCAGCGTCAGCCGGGTCTCGGGAGCAGTTCTTC. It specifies CASSSASAGSREQFF.

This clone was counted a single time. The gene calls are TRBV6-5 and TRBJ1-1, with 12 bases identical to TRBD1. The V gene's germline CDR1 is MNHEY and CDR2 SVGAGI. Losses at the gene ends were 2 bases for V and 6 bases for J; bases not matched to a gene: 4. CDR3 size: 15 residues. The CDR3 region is CASSYPGQGAAEAFF. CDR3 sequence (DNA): TGTGCCAGCAGTTACCCGGGACAGGGGGCAGCTGAAGCTTTCTTT.

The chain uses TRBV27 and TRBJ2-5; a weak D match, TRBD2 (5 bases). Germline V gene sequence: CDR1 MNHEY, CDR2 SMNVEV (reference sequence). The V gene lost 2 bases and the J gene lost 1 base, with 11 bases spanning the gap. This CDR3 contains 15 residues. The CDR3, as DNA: TGTGCCAGCAGTTTAAGGGCGGGCACCCAAGAGACCCAGTACTTC. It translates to CASSLRAGTQETQYF.

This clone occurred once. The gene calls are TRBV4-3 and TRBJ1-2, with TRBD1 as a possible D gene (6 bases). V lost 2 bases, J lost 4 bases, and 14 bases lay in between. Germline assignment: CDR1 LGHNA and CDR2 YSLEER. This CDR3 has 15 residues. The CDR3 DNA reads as TGCGCCAGCAGCCAAACGCCAGGGGATCCCTATGGCTACACCTTC. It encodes CASSQTPGDPYGYTF.